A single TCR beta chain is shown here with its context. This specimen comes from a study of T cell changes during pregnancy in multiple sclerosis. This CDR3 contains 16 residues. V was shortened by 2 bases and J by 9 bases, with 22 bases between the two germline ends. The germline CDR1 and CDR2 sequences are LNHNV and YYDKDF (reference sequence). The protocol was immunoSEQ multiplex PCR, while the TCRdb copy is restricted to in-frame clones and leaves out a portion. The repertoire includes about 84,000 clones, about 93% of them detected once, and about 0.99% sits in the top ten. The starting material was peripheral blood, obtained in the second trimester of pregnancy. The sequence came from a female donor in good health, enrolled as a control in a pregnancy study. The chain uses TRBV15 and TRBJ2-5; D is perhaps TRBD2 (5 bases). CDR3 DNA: TGTGCCACCAGCAGACAAAAGACCATAGGTCCCGGGGCCCAGTACTTC. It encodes CATSRQKTIGPGAQYF.